The 27 T cell receptor beta chains presented below share a single source sample, sequenced in a study of blood T cell repertoires in COVID-19. Profiled with immunoSEQ multiplex PCR; TCRdb holds only in-frame clones, not every one. The sample consists of about 110,000 clones, 80% to 90% of them appearing once. The specimen was peripheral blood. The receptors come from an elderly woman with acute or convalescent COVID-19.

The rearrangement links TRBV5-1 to TRBJ1-3; 9 nucleotides agree with TRBD1. The CDR3 runs 15 residues. Per germline, CDR1 SGHRS and CDR2 YFSETQ. V trimming: 4 bases; J trimming: 0 bases; junction bases outside the gene matches: 2. In DNA form, the CDR3 reads TGCGCCAGCAGCCCGGGACAGGGCTCTGGAAACACCATATATTTT. Translation: CASSPGQGSGNTIYF. The variable domain in full, completed from reference TRBV5-1 and TRBJ1-3, reads KAGVTQTPRYLIKTRGQQVTLSCSPISGHRSVSWYQQTPGQGLQFLFEYFSETQRNKGNFPGRFSGRQFSNSRSEMNVSTLELGDSALYLCASSPGQGSGNTIYFGEGSWLTVV.

The J gene is TRBJ2-1, the V gene TRBV7-2, with 12 bases aligning to TRBD2. The CDR3 consists of 18 residues. The germline gives CDR1 SGHTA, CDR2 FQGNSA. V gave up 1 base and J gave up 8 bases; unmatched junction bases: 12. The CDR3 DNA sequence: TGTGCCAGCAGCTTAGAACTAGCGGGGGGTTCGATCACCGATGAGCAGTTCTTC. Amino acid sequence: CASSLELAGGSITDEQFF. The variable domain in full, completed from reference TRBV7-2 and TRBJ2-1, reads GAGVSQSPSNKVTEKGKDVELRCDPISGHTALYWYRQSLGQGLEFLIYFQGNSAPDKSGLPSDRFSAERTGGSVSTLTIQRTQQEDSAVYLCASSLELAGGSITDEQFFGPGTRLTVL.

The chain recombines TRBV23-1 with TRBJ2-5; 9 nucleotides align to TRBD1. TRBV23-1 is an ORF, with its function uncertain. With 6 bases clipped from V and 3 bases from J, the junction kept 23 bases outside the gene matches. The CDR3 is 20 residues long. The CDR3 bases are TGCGCCAGCAGAAGAAGGCGGACAGGGGTCTACACCGTCTCAAAAGAGACCCAGTACTTC. Encoded protein: CASRRRRTGVYTVSKETQYF.

The chain couples TRBV18 to TRBJ2-1; D call uncertain. Germline V gene sequence: CDR1 KGHSH, CDR2 LQKENI. The CDR3 loop spans 15 amino acids. Trimming removed 2 bases from V and 7 bases from J, with 15 bases in between. CDR3 bases: TGTGCCAGCTCACCAGAGAATAGTCGCGGAAATGAGCAGTTCTTC. Translation: CASSPENSRGNEQFF.

This chain joins TRBV19 and TRBJ2-7, with no clear D. CDR1 is LNHDA and CDR2 is SQIVND in the germline V gene (reference sequence). The CDR3 covers 12 residues. Trimming removed 10 bases from V and 6 bases from J, with 16 bases in between. The CDR3 loop reads CATPKLEFEQYF. The CDR3 DNA reads TGTGCCACTCCGAAACTGGAGTTCGAGCAGTACTTC.

The gene calls are TRBV11-2 and TRBJ2-1; 7 bases line up with TRBD2. CDR3 length equals 16 residues. Per the germline V gene, CDR1 is SGHAT and CDR2 is FQNNGV. V was clipped by 4 bases and J by 4 bases; unmatched bases: 10. The CDR3 DNA is TGTGCCAGCAGCTCTATAGCGGGCCGTAAATACAATGAGCAGTTCTTC. Its translation is CASSSIAGRKYNEQFF.

The chain couples TRBV6-5 to TRBJ1-2; possible D gene TRBD1, 6 bases. This CDR3 spans 13 amino acids. Trimming took off 5 bases at V and 2 bases at J, with 9 bases between the two ends. Per germline, CDR1 MNHEY and CDR2 SVGAGI. The CDR3 loop reads CASSNRANYGYTF. Written as DNA, the CDR3 is TGTGCCAGCAGTAACAGGGCCAACTATGGCTACACCTTC.

The CDR3: CASSLSGVSNEKLFF. CDR3 bases: TGCGCCAGCAGCCTAAGCGGGGTATCTAATGAAAAACTGTTTTTT. The chain combines TRBV5-1 with TRBJ1-4; no clear D. Trimming pared 4 bases from V and 3 bases from J, leaving 13 bases between. This CDR3 has 15 residues. CDR1 and CDR2 (germline): SGHRS, YFSETQ.

As DNA, the CDR3 is TGTGCCAGCAAACTGAGCGCGGTTGGAAACACCATATATTTT. Its translation: CASKLSAVGNTIYF. This chain connects TRBV6-5 to TRBJ1-3; D is uncertain. The CDR3 sequence is 14 residues long. Germline V gene sequence: CDR1 MNHEY, CDR2 SVGAGI. Trimming took off 7 bases at V and 3 bases at J, with 13 bases between the two ends.

V gene TRBV6-6 combines with J gene TRBJ1-3; D is unresolved. V was shortened by 0 bases and J by 1 base, with 10 bases between the two germline ends. Looked up from germline, CDR1 is MNHNY and CDR2 is SVGAGI (reference sequence). This CDR3 spans 16 amino acids. Here the CDR3 DNA reads TGTGCCAGCAGTTACTCGCAACAGAGATCTGGAAACACCATATATTTT. Translated, it gives CASSYSQQRSGNTIYF.

V usage is TRBV4-3 and J usage is TRBJ1-5; D perhaps matches TRBD1 (5 bases). This CDR3 is 15 amino acids long. V was pared by 0 bases and J by 2 bases, with 8 bases between. CDR1 is LGHNA and CDR2 is YSLEER in the germline V gene. This CDR3 reads CASSQDGGGNQPQHF. CDR3 bases: TGCGCCAGCAGCCAAGATGGAGGGGGCAATCAGCCCCAGCATTTT.

V gene TRBV28 combines with J gene TRBJ2-7, with 9 bases identical to TRBD1. This CDR3 region has 14 residues. The junction had 6 bases not matched to a gene; V was cut back by 5 bases and J by 4 bases. In germline, CDR1 is MDHEN, CDR2 SYDVKM. As DNA, the CDR3 is TGTGCCAGCAGTATCGGGACAGGGATTTACGAGCAGTACTTC. Protein: CASSIGTGIYEQYF.

V is TRBV10-3 and J is TRBJ1-5, with D tentatively TRBD1 (5 bases). CDR1 ENHRY and CDR2 SYGVKD come from the germline V gene. The CDR3 extends over 15 amino acids. Trimming removed 2 bases from V and 1 base from J, with 9 bases in between. The CDR3 bases are TGTGCCATCAGTGAGCGGGGGGAGAGCAATCAGCCCCAGCATTTT. Amino acids: CAISERGESNQPQHF.

This chain links TRBV6-5 with TRBJ2-1; weak D call: TRBD2 (7 bases). CDR1 is MNHEY and CDR2 is SVGAGI in the germline V gene. This CDR3 spans 15 amino acids. Trimming took 3 bases from V and 7 from J, leaving 16 bases between them. CDR3 sequence: CASSYGGALGNEQFF. The CDR3 coding sequence is TGTGCCAGCAGTTATGGGGGGGCCCTGGGGAATGAGCAGTTCTTC.

The chain has TRBV5-1 and TRBJ2-5; TRBD1 agrees at 8 bases. The CDR3 spans 15 residues. Trimming cost V 2 bases and J 5 bases; bases outside gene matches: 8. Germline CDR1 reads SGHRS; CDR2 reads YFSETQ. The CDR3, as DNA: TGCGCCAGCAGCTTCTCAGGGGGCGCTTGGGAGACCCAGTACTTC. Its translation: CASSFSGGAWETQYF.

This clone was observed once. The chain carries TRBV7-3 and TRBJ1-1, with D perhaps matching TRBD1 (6 bases). The germline V gene encodes CDR1 SGHTA and CDR2 FQGTGA. The CDR3 is 13 amino acids. V dropped 5 bases and J dropped 4 bases, with 11 bases sitting between them. Written as DNA, the CDR3 is TGTGCCAGCAGCAGAGGACAGCGCACTGAAGCTTTCTTT. It codes for CASSRGQRTEAFF.

The rearrangement joins TRBV4-1 to TRBJ2-1, with TRBD2 matching 9 bases. The CDR3 consists of 15 residues. The V gene end was trimmed by 0 bases and the J gene end by 10 bases; junction bases not matched to a gene: 7. Germline values: CDR1 MGHRA, CDR2 YSYEKL. CDR3 bases: TGCGCCAGCAGCCAAGATCGCGGGGGGGCCCCCGAGCAGTTCTTC. Its protein product is CASSQDRGGAPEQFF.

The chain couples TRBV9 to TRBJ1-1; D remains ambiguous. The CDR3 totals 13 residues. Germline V gene data show CDR1 as SGDLS and CDR2 as YYNGEE. With 1 base removed from V and 3 bases from J, the gap between germline ends came to 7 bases. CDR3 in amino acids: CASSVMRDTEAFF. As DNA, the CDR3 is TGTGCCAGCAGCGTAATGCGGGACACTGAAGCTTTCTTT.

This chain uses TRBV19 with TRBJ2-1; 7 nucleotides align to TRBD1. The CDR3 contains 13 residues. V shed 6 bases, J shed 7 bases, and the junction held 6 bases outside the gene matches. Germline V gene data show CDR1 as LNHDA and CDR2 as SQIVND (reference sequence). DNA of the CDR3: TGTGCCAGTAGGCCGAGGGGGCGGAATGAGCAGTTCTTC. Its protein product is CASRPRGRNEQFF.

This clone was found a few times. The gene calls are TRBV2 and TRBJ1-2; TRBD1 matches 10 bases. In germline, CDR1 is SNHLY, CDR2 FYNNEI. V was clipped by 8 bases and J by 4 bases; unmatched bases: 7. CDR3 size: 14 residues. The CDR3 nucleotides read TGTGCCAGCCGGCCGGGACAGGGGCCCTATGGCTACACCTTC. It translates to CASRPGQGPYGYTF.

This chain links TRBV5-1 with TRBJ2-1; 10 bases agree with TRBD2. V was pared by 1 base and J by 5 bases, with 6 bases of the junction left unmatched. From germline, CDR1 is SGHRS and CDR2 YFSETQ. The CDR3 spans 16 residues. CDR3 in amino acids: CASSLRASGGDNEQFF. CDR3 DNA: TGCGCCAGCAGCTTGCGGGCTAGCGGGGGAGACAATGAGCAGTTCTTC.

This rearrangement joins TRBV28 to TRBJ2-7, with 8 bases aligning to TRBD1. CDR1 and CDR2 (germline): MDHEN, SYDVKM. Trimming removed 7 bases from V and 2 bases from J; junction bases left unmatched: 13. The CDR3 covers 16 residues. CDR3 protein: CASIGARGTGTYEQYF. The CDR3 DNA is TGTGCCAGCATAGGGGCCCGAGGGACAGGAACCTACGAGCAGTACTTC.

The chain is built from TRBV30 and TRBJ1-3; maybe TRBD1 (5 bases). Looked up from germline, CDR1 is GTSNPN and CDR2 is SVGIG (reference sequence). The CDR3 sequence is 13 residues long. Trimming cost V 3 bases and J 0 bases, with 6 bases left between them. In DNA form, the CDR3 reads TGTGCCTGGAGCAGGGTCTCTGGAAACACCATATATTTT. Translating it yields CAWSRVSGNTIYF.

This clone appeared once. The V gene is TRBV4-2, the J gene TRBJ1-1; D is ambiguous. Trimming cost V 0 bases and J 4 bases, with 12 bases left between them. The CDR3 has 15 amino acids. Germline CDR1 LGHNA, CDR2 YNFKEQ. The CDR3 here is CASSQDLTAGTEAFF. CDR3 nucleotides: TGTGCCAGCAGCCAAGATCTGACGGCGGGCACTGAAGCTTTCTTT.

In nucleotides, the CDR3 is TGTGCCTGGATCCGGGACAGGGGGAATTCACCCCTCCACTTT. Its translation: CAWIRDRGNSPLHF. The J gene is TRBJ1-6, the V gene TRBV30; 11 bases match TRBD1. The germline V gene has CDR1 GTSNPN and CDR2 SVGIG (reference sequence). With V trimmed by 4 bases and J by 7 bases, 3 bases remained unmatched. CDR3 length: 14 residues.

This clone was seen more than once but under ten times. This CDR3 is CAWRWGRTPNSPLHF. CDR3 sequence (DNA): TGTGCCTGGAGGTGGGGCAGGACACCGAATTCACCCCTCCACTTT. The chain links TRBV30 to TRBJ1-6; the D gene is possibly TRBD1 (5 bases). CDR1 is GTSNPN and CDR2 is SVGIG in the germline V gene (reference sequence). The CDR3 covers 15 residues. Trimming cost V 3 bases and J 7 bases, with 16 bases left between them.

This rearrangement joins TRBV18 to TRBJ2-1; D remains ambiguous. The CDR3 contains 15 residues. The germline V and J ends were trimmed by 2 bases and 0 bases, with 8 bases remaining between them. The germline V gene encodes CDR1 KGHSH and CDR2 LQKENI. The CDR3 DNA reads TGTGCCAGCTCACCAGGAGCGAGCTCCTACAATGAGCAGTTCTTC. Translation: CASSPGASSYNEQFF.